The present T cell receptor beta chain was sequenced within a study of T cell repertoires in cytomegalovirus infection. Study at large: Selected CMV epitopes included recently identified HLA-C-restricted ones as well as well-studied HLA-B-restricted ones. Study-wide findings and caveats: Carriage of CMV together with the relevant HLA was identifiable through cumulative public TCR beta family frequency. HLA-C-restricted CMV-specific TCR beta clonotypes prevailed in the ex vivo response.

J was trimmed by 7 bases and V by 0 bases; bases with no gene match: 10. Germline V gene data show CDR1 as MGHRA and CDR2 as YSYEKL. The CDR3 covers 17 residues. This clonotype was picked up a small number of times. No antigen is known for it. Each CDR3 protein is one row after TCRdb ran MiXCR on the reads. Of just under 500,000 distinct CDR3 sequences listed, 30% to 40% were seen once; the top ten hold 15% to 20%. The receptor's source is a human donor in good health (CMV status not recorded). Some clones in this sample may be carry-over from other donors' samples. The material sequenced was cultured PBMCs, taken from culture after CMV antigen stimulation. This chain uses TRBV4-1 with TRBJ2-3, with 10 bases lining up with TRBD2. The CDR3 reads CASSQDWTSGTPHTQYF. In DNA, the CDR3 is TGCGCCAGCAGCCAAGATTGGACTAGCGGTACGCCTCATACGCAGTATTTT.